The source of this TCR beta chain is a study of blood T cell repertoires in COVID-19. The wider study: Nucleic acid was either cDNA or gDNA, and it came from T cells, B-cell-depleted T cells, or PBMCs.

The length of the CDR3 is 15 residues. Per the germline V gene, CDR1 is MNHEY and CDR2 is SVGAGI. The V and J ends lost 4 bases and 0 bases respectively, with 11 bases between them. Clones were read by immunoSEQ multiplex PCR, and TCRdb kept only the in-frame ones, dropping some. The data contain around 190,000 clones, roughly 82% of them singletons. The clonotype originates from a man in his forties with acute COVID-19. This chain connects TRBV6-5 to TRBJ2-3; D possibly corresponds to TRBD2 (6 bases). Sample: PBMCs or T cells enriched from blood (not recorded which). The CDR3 DNA reads as TGTGCCAGCAGTTTTATAGCGGTTAGCACAGATACGCAGTATTTT. Amino acid sequence: CASSFIAVSTDTQYF.